These 15 T cell receptor beta chains came from one sample sequenced in a study of T cells in Graves' hyperthyroidism and ophthalmopathy. The investigators amplified TCR beta CDR3 regions from RNA transcripts. TCR CDR3 underwent first-round RT-PCR with the HTBI primer set. TCRdb redid the calling of the multiplex PCR reads with MiXCR, one entry per CDR3 protein. The repertoire holds approximately 600,000 distinct CDR3 sequences, around 13% seen once, with roughly 5.7% in the top ten. The source material was blood. The receptor set was obtained from a woman in her 30s with Graves' hyperthyroidism that later progressed to Graves' ophthalmopathy.

This clonotype was observed at least ten times. The chain uses TRBV30 and TRBJ2-2; D gene uncertain. This CDR3 is built from 16 residues. The germline gives CDR1 GTSNPN, CDR2 SVGIG (reference sequence). V was pared by 3 bases and J by 6 bases, with 20 bases between. CDR3 DNA sequence: TGTGCCTGGAGCCATCAAGACTCCTCATCGTCCGGGGAGCTGTTTTTT. Translated, it gives CAWSHQDSSSSGELFF.

At least ten counts were recorded for this clonotype. V is TRBV6-1 and J is TRBJ2-1; no clear D. Deletions cut 5 bases from V and 9 bases from J, with 8 bases between. Germline lookup yields CDR1 MNHNS and CDR2 SASEGT. This CDR3 has 11 residues. Written as DNA, the CDR3 is TGTGCCAGCAGTCGAAACAGTGAGCAGTTCTTC. Protein product: CASSRNSEQFF.

This clonotype was observed many times. This sequence joins TRBV11-1 and TRBJ2-3; D not certain. The CDR3 is 13 amino acids. With 4 bases removed from V and 4 bases from J, the gap between germline ends came to 9 bases. Per the germline V gene, CDR1 is SGHAT and CDR2 is FQDESV (reference sequence). The CDR3 coding sequence is TGTGCCAGCAGCTCCCTGGCTCCAGATACGCAGTATTTT. It yields the protein CASSSLAPDTQYF.

The chain uses TRBV19 and TRBJ1-1; D call uncertain. With 5 bases removed from V and 6 bases from J, the gap between germline ends came to 10 bases. This CDR3 contains 12 residues. The V gene's germline CDR1 is LNHDA and CDR2 SQIVND (reference sequence). The CDR3 sequence is CASSVWSAEAFF. The CDR3 DNA is TGTGCCAGTAGTGTATGGAGCGCTGAAGCTTTCTTT.

The CDR3 here is CASRPGQSNYGYTF. CDR3 coding DNA: TGTGCCAGTAGGCCGGGACAAAGTAACTATGGCTACACCTTC. The chain links TRBV19 to TRBJ1-2, with D perhaps matching TRBD1 (6 bases). The CDR3 length is 14 residues. V lost 6 bases and J 1 base, leaving 12 bases between the germline ends. Per the germline V gene, CDR1 is LNHDA and CDR2 is SQIVND (reference sequence).

This clonotype was detected many times. The gene calls are TRBV28 and TRBJ2-3; D may correspond to TRBD1 or TRBD2 (5 bases each). CDR1 and CDR2 from the germline V gene are MDHEN and SYDVKM. Trimming took 2 bases from V and 11 from J, leaving 14 bases between them. The CDR3 has 13 residues. In DNA form, the CDR3 reads TGTGCCAGCAGTTTACCTACGGGGCCCGGGCAGTATTTT. It codes for CASSLPTGPGQYF.

This clonotype was seen a handful of times. The DNA of the CDR3 is TGTGCCAGCAGTGACCAGCGGTTCACGAACACCGGGGAGCTGTTTTTT. Amino acids: CASSDQRFTNTGELFF. The chain recombines TRBV2 with TRBJ2-2; D is possibly TRBD2 (5 bases). The germline V gene has CDR1 SNHLY and CDR2 FYNNEI. V dropped 3 bases and J dropped 0 bases, with 11 bases sitting between them. The CDR3 contains 16 residues.

Turning to this clonotype: It is likely a read error, because the conserved phenylalanine at the end of the CDR3 is missing. The CDR3 is CSARASGGNTEAFV. In nucleotides, the CDR3 is TGCAGTGCTAGAGCATCCGGGGGGAACACTGAAGCTTTCGTT. The chain couples TRBV20-1 to TRBJ1-1, with a possible D match to TRBD1 (5 bases). CDR3 length: 14 residues. Germline V lookup: CDR1 DFQATT, CDR2 SNEGSKA (reference sequence). V dropped 1 base and J dropped 1 base, with 10 bases sitting between them.

This clonotype was picked up a small number of times. V and J are TRBV15 and TRBJ1-1, with no clear D. From germline, CDR1 is LNHNV and CDR2 YYDKDF (reference sequence). The CDR3 is made up of 12 amino acids. Trimming shortened V by 3 bases and J by 2 bases, and 4 bases separated the two germline ends. This CDR3 reads CATSRGNTEAFF. The CDR3 DNA reads as TGTGCCACCAGCAGGGGTAACACTGAAGCTTTCTTT.

This clonotype was counted ten times or more. The CDR3 is CASSLEDGYYEQYF. Written as DNA, the CDR3 is TGTGCCAGCAGTTTAGAGGACGGATACTACGAGCAGTACTTC. The genes are TRBV12-3 or TRBV12-4 and TRBJ2-7; D gene uncertain. V lost 1 base to trimming and J lost 3 bases, with 10 bases between them. The CDR3 contains 14 residues.

V gene TRBV4-3 combines with J gene TRBJ2-3; perhaps D is TRBD1 or TRBD2 (5 bases each). The length of the CDR3 is 15 residues. V was shortened by 3 bases and J by 2 bases, with 12 bases between the two germline ends. Per the germline V gene, CDR1 is LGHNA and CDR2 is YSLEER. The CDR3 spells CASSQSGTDTDTQYF. The CDR3, as DNA: TGCGCCAGCAGCCAGTCCGGGACGGACACAGATACGCAGTATTTT.

This clonotype was seen a few times. The chain carries TRBV9 and TRBJ2-3; TRBD2 agrees at 8 bases. Germline CDR1 SGDLS, CDR2 YYNGEE. The junction had 11 bases not matched to a gene; V was cut back by 1 base and J by 4 bases. CDR3 length: 17 amino acids. Here the CDR3 reads CASSVSLPGGVADTQYF. CDR3 sequence (DNA): TGTGCCAGCAGCGTATCGCTGCCGGGAGGGGTAGCAGATACGCAGTATTTT. Supplemented by reference TRBV9 and TRBJ2-3, the full variable domain reads DSGVTQTPKHLITATGQRVTLRCSPRSGDLSVYWYQQSLDQGLQFLIQYYNGEERAKGNILERFSAQQFPDLHSELNLSSLELGDSALYFCASSVSLPGGVADTQYFGPGTRLTVL.

This clonotype was detected many times. This chain uses TRBV3-1 with TRBJ1-2; 8 bases match TRBD1. The CDR3 is 12 residues long. Germline V CDR1 and CDR2: LGHDT, YNNKEL (reference sequence). J was trimmed by 6 bases and V by 6 bases; bases with no gene match: 3. The CDR3 sequence: CASRGQGHGYTF. CDR3 bases: TGTGCCAGCAGAGGACAGGGTCATGGCTACACCTTC.

The table lists this clonotype with many counts. The chain joins TRBV9 to TRBJ2-7, with D possibly being TRBD1 (5 bases). V lost 3 bases and J 2 bases, leaving 15 bases between the germline ends. Germline V lookup: CDR1 SGDLS, CDR2 YYNGEE. The CDR3 loop spans 15 amino acids. CDR3 loop: CASSAEVAGTYEQYF. The CDR3 DNA follows: TGTGCCAGCAGCGCCGAAGTGGCAGGGACCTACGAGCAGTACTTC.

There are many counts of this clonotype. The chain combines TRBV2 with TRBJ2-5, with D uncertain. The CDR3 is 11 residues long. V was trimmed by 4 bases and J by 5 bases, leaving 5 bases between them. Germline V lookup: CDR1 SNHLY, CDR2 FYNNEI. The CDR3 reads CASSVPETQYF. CDR3 in DNA: TGTGCCAGCAGTGTCCCTGAGACCCAGTACTTC.